This TCR beta chain was sequenced in a study of cytomegalovirus exposure and HLA in healthy donors. Overall study: Findings of an earlier analysis included about 100 million unique TCR beta sequences from some 200 million T cells. Among the 370 or so donors who were genotyped, approximately 84% fell in the genetic ancestry cluster that is associated with self-reported Caucasian donors.

PCR amplification relied on 60 Vbeta primers (plus 13 Jbeta primers). The protocol was immunoSEQ multiplex PCR, while the TCRdb copy is restricted to in-frame clones and leaves out a portion. This listing includes 34,000 or so clones. The CDR3 sequence is 13 residues long. Germline CDR1 and CDR2: KGHSH and LQKENI. Trimming took off 4 bases at V and 2 bases at J, with 8 bases between the two ends. This chain connects TRBV18 to TRBJ2-5, with D perhaps TRBD1 (6 bases). The sequence came from a female donor in good health and CMV-seronegative. The sample comprised PBMCs. CDR3 sequence: CASSQQGQETQYF. The DNA for the CDR3 is TGTGCCAGCTCACAGCAGGGGCAAGAGACCCAGTACTTC.